These 18 T cell receptor beta chains originate from one sample sequenced in a study of shared clonotypes between healthy human individuals. Libraries were prepared by immunoSEQ multiplex PCR; TCRdb keeps only in-frame clonotypes and omits some of them. The profile shows millions of clones, over 85% of them singletons. Sequencing was carried out using naive CD4+ T cells sorted from blood. Subset here: CD45RA+ positively selected. Every receptor here comes from a man between 18 and 29 years old in good health.

This clone was picked up one time. This sequence joins TRBV7-9 and TRBJ2-1; 8 bases are a match to TRBD1. The trim removed 5 bases at V and 4 bases at J, leaving 10 bases unmatched. This CDR3 comprises 16 residues. Germline lookup yields CDR1 SEHNR and CDR2 FQNEAQ (reference sequence). CDR3 amino acids: CASSTGGTGLYNEQFF. CDR3 nucleotides: TGTGCCAGCAGCACAGGGGGTACAGGGTTGTACAATGAGCAGTTCTTC.

V usage is TRBV28 and J usage is TRBJ2-7; D is uncertain. Deletions cut 8 bases from V and 5 bases from J, with 16 bases between. Germline lookup yields CDR1 MDHEN and CDR2 SYDVKM. CDR3 size: 13 residues. CDR3 residues: CASAPHRVDEQYF. The CDR3 bases are TGTGCCAGCGCCCCCCACCGGGTCGACGAGCAGTACTTC.

The genes are TRBV5-5 and TRBJ1-1; no clear D. The V and J ends lost 3 bases and 2 bases respectively, with 20 bases between them. The CDR3 is 17 residues long. Germline CDR1 and CDR2: SGHKS and YYEKEE (reference sequence). CDR3: CASSSGADGGRNTEAFF. The CDR3 DNA reads TGTGCCAGCAGCTCCGGCGCGGACGGAGGTAGAAACACTGAAGCTTTCTTT.

This clone is a singleton in its sample. This sequence joins TRBV6-1 and TRBJ1-5; tentative D call: TRBD1 (5 bases). There are 16 residues in the CDR3. V lost 3 bases to trimming and J lost 5 bases, with 17 bases between them. Germline V gene data show CDR1 as MNHNS and CDR2 as SASEGT. In nucleotides, the CDR3 is TGTGCCAGCAGTGATTCCAGGACACTCGTTGATCAGCCCCAGCATTTT. It specifies CASSDSRTLVDQPQHF.

As regards this clone: The sample holds other DNA sequences that translate to the same CDR3. J is TRBJ2-3 and V is TRBV19; maybe TRBD1 (6 bases). V lost 3 bases and J 2 bases, leaving 12 bases between the germline ends. The CDR3 loop spans 15 amino acids. Germline assignment: CDR1 LNHDA and CDR2 SQIVND (reference sequence). CDR3 loop: CASSIRGTSTDTQYF. In DNA, the CDR3 is TGTGCCAGTAGTATCAGGGGCACTTCCACAGATACGCAGTATTTT.

The chain has TRBV5-1 and TRBJ2-5; 8 bases agree with TRBD2. This CDR3 spans 14 amino acids. Germline CDR1 SGHRS, CDR2 YFSETQ. V was clipped by 0 bases and J by 5 bases; unmatched bases: 3. The CDR3 nucleotides are TGCGCCAGCAGCTTGGGACTAGCGTGGGAGACCCAGTACTTC. Protein: CASSLGLAWETQYF.

The J gene is TRBJ2-3, the V gene TRBV7-9; 9 nucleotides match TRBD2. After removal of 3 bases from V and 4 bases from J, the junction contained 11 bases not matched to a gene. There are 17 residues in the CDR3. The germline CDR1 and CDR2 sequences are SEHNR and FQNEAQ (reference sequence). The CDR3 protein is CASSFLRAGGGADTQYF. The DNA for the CDR3 is TGTGCCAGCAGCTTCCTAAGAGCGGGAGGTGGGGCAGATACGCAGTATTTT. The variable domain in full, completed from reference TRBV7-9 and TRBJ2-3, reads DTGVSQNPRHKITKRGQNVTFRCDPISEHNRLYWYRQTLGQGPEFLTYFQNEAQLEKSRLLSDRFSAERPKGSFSTLEIQRTEQGDSAMYLCASSFLRAGGGADTQYFGPGTRLTVL.

The chain combines TRBV5-1 with TRBJ2-3, with 7 bases lining up with TRBD2. The CDR3 has 15 amino acids. V lost 2 bases, J lost 2 bases, and 5 bases stayed unmatched. CDR1 is SGHRS and CDR2 is YFSETQ in the germline V gene. The CDR3 loop is CASSFNGRYTDTQYF. The CDR3 DNA is TGCGCCAGCAGCTTTAACGGGAGGTACACAGATACGCAGTATTTT.

Written as DNA, the CDR3 is TGTGCCAGCCCTCGACAGGGAGGGTTGAACACTGAAGCTTTCTTT. This codes for CASPRQGGLNTEAFF. The genes are TRBV6-1 and TRBJ1-1, with TRBD1 matching 7 bases. J lost 0 bases, V lost 8 bases, and 9 bases had no gene match. The CDR3 has 15 residues. Looked up from germline, CDR1 is MNHNS and CDR2 is SASEGT.

V is TRBV2 and J is TRBJ2-3; TRBD1 aligns across 7 bases. This CDR3 spans 15 amino acids. Germline CDR1 and CDR2: SNHLY and FYNNEI. V was pared by 5 bases and J by 5 bases, with 10 bases of the junction left unmatched. CDR3 sequence (DNA): TGTGCCAGCAGTCGGGACAGTCTGCTTTTAGATACGCAGTATTTT. Encoded protein: CASSRDSLLLDTQYF.

The chain combines TRBV6-4 with TRBJ1-5; D might be TRBD1 (6 bases). The CDR3 runs to 17 residues. With 0 bases removed from V and 1 base from J, the gap between germline ends came to 13 bases. Germline CDR1 is MRHNA and CDR2 is SNTAGT. CDR3 loop: CASSDSMRDKSNQPQHF. CDR3 nucleotides: TGTGCCAGCAGTGACTCGATGCGGGACAAGAGCAATCAGCCCCAGCATTTT.

The chain is built from TRBV5-6 and TRBJ2-3; 13 nucleotides agree with TRBD2. Germline loops: CDR1 SGHDT, CDR2 YYEEEE. The CDR3 extends over 15 amino acids. J lost 6 bases, V lost 4 bases, and 5 bases had no gene match. This chain's CDR3 is CASSPGLAGNDTQYF. The CDR3 DNA is TGTGCCAGCAGCCCGGGACTAGCGGGGAATGATACGCAGTATTTT.

This clone was observed once. The rearrangement uses TRBV11-2 and TRBJ1-2; D possibly corresponds to TRBD1 (5 bases). Germline V gene lookup returns CDR1 SGHAT and CDR2 FQNNGV. CDR3 size: 17 residues. Trimming shortened V by 0 bases and J by 6 bases, and 20 bases separated the two germline ends. This CDR3 reads CASSLDLTGGTQNGYTF. In DNA, the CDR3 is TGTGCCAGCAGCTTAGATTTAACGGGGGGGACTCAAAATGGCTACACCTTC.

This chain connects TRBV30 to TRBJ1-1; D is perhaps TRBD1 (5 bases). Trimming shortened V by 7 bases and J by 1 base, and 13 bases separated the two germline ends. This CDR3 has 13 residues. The germline CDR1 and CDR2 sequences are GTSNPN and SVGIG (reference sequence). DNA of the CDR3: TGTGCCTCTGAACTGGGGCGGAACACTGAAGCTTTCTTT. Amino acid sequence: CASELGRNTEAFF.

This rearrangement joins TRBV19 to TRBJ2-2, with a weak D call TRBD1 (6 bases). This CDR3 region has 16 residues. Germline V gene data show CDR1 as LNHDA and CDR2 as SQIVND (reference sequence). V was clipped by 3 bases and J by 5 bases, with 16 bases between them. CDR3 nucleotide sequence: TGTGCCAGTAGTATTCCGTCCCCCAGGGGAACCGGGGAGCTGTTTTTT. Its translation is CASSIPSPRGTGELFF.

The chain carries TRBV5-1 and TRBJ1-2; possible D gene TRBD1, 6 bases. The CDR3 loop spans 16 amino acids. Germline CDR1 SGHRS, CDR2 YFSETQ. V was trimmed by 1 base and J by 5 bases, leaving 18 bases between them. The CDR3 coding sequence is TGCGCCAGCAGCTTGACACTTACAGGGCTGGGATATGGCTACACCTTC. It yields the protein CASSLTLTGLGYGYTF.

The genes are TRBV30 and TRBJ2-5; no definite D call. Trimming left V 1 base short and J 0 bases short, with 15 bases between. The CDR3 has 16 residues. Germline CDR1 is GTSNPN and CDR2 is SVGIG (reference sequence). CDR3 region: CAWSAEVGLYQETQYF. The CDR3 DNA reads TGTGCCTGGAGTGCAGAGGTGGGATTGTACCAAGAGACCCAGTACTTC.

The CDR3, as DNA: TGTGCCAGCAGCGCCCTTCCCTCCTACGAGCAGTACTTC. Amino acid sequence: CASSALPSYEQYF. The chain carries TRBV7-2 and TRBJ2-7; D ambiguous. The germline CDR1 and CDR2 sequences are SGHTA and FQGNSA. V lost 5 bases, J lost 0 bases, and 8 bases lay in between. This CDR3 has 13 amino acids.